This TCR beta chain derives from a study of graft-versus-host responses after intestinal transplantation. Study background: Multivisceral, liver-intestinal, or isolated intestinal grafts were transplanted into recipients. Once they had received anti-thymocyte globulin induction, all recipients took tacrolimus and steroids for approximately 3 years. Whole-study results and caveats: Declines in HvG clones occurring early post-transplant were associated with peak circulating GvH clone levels.

Clones were read by immunoSEQ multiplex PCR, and TCRdb kept only the in-frame ones, dropping some. The data show around 45,000 clones, about 95% seen once. In its sample, this clone was seen once. Its antigen is as yet unknown. The CDR3 spans 13 residues. CDR1 is SNHLY, CDR2 FYNNEI, per germline. The V and J ends lost 5 bases and 6 bases respectively, with 10 bases between them. The sequencing here drew on PBMCs, taken approximately 350 days after intestinal transplant. The chain is built from TRBV2 and TRBJ2-2, with unresolved D. This receptor was taken from a human patient who received an intestinal transplant, so some T cells may come from the graft donor. The CDR3 reads CASSTYWPGELFF. The CDR3, as DNA: TGTGCCAGCAGTACATACTGGCCCGGGGAGCTGTTTTTT. The variable domain in full, completed from reference TRBV2 and TRBJ2-2, reads EPEVTQTPSHQVTQMGQEVILRCVPISNHLYFYWYRQILGQKVEFLVSFYNNEISEKSEIFDDQFSVERPDGSNFTLKIRSTKLEDSAMYFCASSTYWPGELFFGEGSRLTVL.